The present T cell receptor (beta chain) was sequenced within a study of vaccination effects on CD4 cells after COVID-19. The overall study: After expansion with viral peptide pools in the ViraFEST assay, antigen-specific CD4+ T cells were sequenced.

This clone was counted between two and nine times. Antigen: not known. The CDR3 sequence is 11 residues long. V was clipped by 3 bases and J by 2 bases, with 4 bases between them. The germline V gene encodes CDR1 DFQATT and CDR2 SNEGSKA (reference sequence). At the end of nine to ten days of culture, CD4+ T cells were isolated. The infection with SARS-CoV-2 (confirmed by PCR) occurred in this person between March and December 2020. A half-medium replacement with IL-2 medium was carried out on days 3 and 7. Overall study findings and caveats: Small numbers of convalescent patients limited the study. It also lacked early post-infection timepoints.

Method: immunoSEQ multiplex PCR; TCRdb's copy keeps in-frame clones and lacks some. The sample includes tens of thousands of clones, more than 60% seen only once; the top ten take less than 25%. The chain uses TRBV20-1 and TRBJ1-1; D gene ambiguous. The source material was CD4+ T cells from PBMCs cultured without peptide, sampled before COVID-19 vaccination. This TCR was recovered from a human donor who had a prior SARS-CoV-2 infection. Here the CDR3 reads CSASLNTEAFF. CDR3 nucleotide sequence: TGCAGTGCTAGTCTCAACACTGAAGCTTTCTTT.